This TCR beta chain comes out of a study of control samples from healthy donors and cancer patients (dated by TCRdb to about 2020). Libraries came from the immunoSEQ multiplex PCR assay. What TCRdb holds here is the immuneACCESS table cut down to in-frame rearrangements. Part of the clones is not present; checked against another copy, under half of the missing clones reflect an unresolved V gene, and the others are unexplained. The sample includes 70,000 to 85,000 clones, with approximately 80% observed a single time. The ten largest clones capture roughly 10% of the sample. As regards this clone: The specificity of this receptor is unknown. Base qualities are missing; no much larger clone stands one base away.

The CDR3 contains 14 residues, cysteine and phenylalanine counted. Of all the DNA, just the CDR3 is kept, 42 bases in frame from base 1. According to the germline V gene, CDR1 reads SGHVS and CDR2 reads FQNEAQ. The germline ends are 8 bases apart after V is trimmed by 1 base and J by 1 base. The chain is made from TRBV7-8 and TRBJ2-7; the D segment could be TRBD2, given 5 matching bases. Material: PBMCs. The TCR was taken from a man aged 60 to 69 with head and neck cancer. The sequenced DNA: TGTGCCAGCAGCTTAGTACGGGATTCCTACGAGCAGTACTTC. Its coded protein is CASSLVRDSYEQYF.